This T cell receptor beta chain was captured in a study of blood T cell repertoires in COVID-19. Study-wide context: COVID-19 samples from acute and convalescent phases originated in the United States, Italy and Spain. PBMCs, B-cell-depleted T cells, or T cells provided the cDNA or gDNA that made up the material.

Original processing notes: It was from reference gene primer amplification that nucleated cell counts were estimated. Libraries were prepared by immunoSEQ multiplex PCR; TCRdb keeps only in-frame clonotypes and omits some of them. That table gives V, J and clone size, and the DNA gave D and trimming. The table records some 70,000 clones, about 85% of them present only once. This clone turned up a few times. The sequence was obtained from a man older than 75 with acute or convalescent COVID-19. The sequenced sample was peripheral blood.

CDR3 nucleotide sequence: TGCGCCAGCAGCCAAGATCGGACTAGCGGGCTCTTGGGGGAGCAGTTCTTC. Its translation is CASSQDRTSGLLGEQFF. The V call is TRBV4-1, the J call TRBJ2-1, with 11 bases lining up with TRBD2. Germline values: CDR1 MGHRA, CDR2 YSYEKL. The CDR3 consists of 17 residues. V lost 0 bases and J lost 10; bases outside the gene matches: 11.